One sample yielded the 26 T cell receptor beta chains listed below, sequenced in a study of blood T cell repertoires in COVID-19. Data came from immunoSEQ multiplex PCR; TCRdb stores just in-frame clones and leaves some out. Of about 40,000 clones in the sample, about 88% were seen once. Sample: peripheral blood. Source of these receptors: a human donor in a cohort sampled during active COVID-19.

In DNA, the CDR3 is TGTGCCAGCAGCCAAGATCTTGGTACAGAAGAGAAATATGGCTACACCTTC. Translation: CASSQDLGTEEKYGYTF. The chain recombines TRBV3-1 (or the pseudogene TRBV3-2) with TRBJ1-2; D is unresolved. V dropped 0 bases and J dropped 5 bases, with 19 bases sitting between them. CDR1 and CDR2 (germline): LGHDT, YNNKEL (reference sequence). This CDR3 is built from 17 residues.

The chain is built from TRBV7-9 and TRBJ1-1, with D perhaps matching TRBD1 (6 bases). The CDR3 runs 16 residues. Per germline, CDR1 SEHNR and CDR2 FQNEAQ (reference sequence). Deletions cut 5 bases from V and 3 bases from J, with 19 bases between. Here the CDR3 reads CASSQGLFTPDTEAFF. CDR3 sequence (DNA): TGTGCCAGCAGCCAGGGGTTGTTTACTCCCGACACTGAAGCTTTCTTT.

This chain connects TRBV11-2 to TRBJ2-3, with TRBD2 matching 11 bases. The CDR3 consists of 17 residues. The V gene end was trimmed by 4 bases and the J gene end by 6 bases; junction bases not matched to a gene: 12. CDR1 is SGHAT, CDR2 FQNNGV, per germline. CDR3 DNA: TGTGCCAGCAGCTCGCCGACTAGCGGGGACTACCTCGATACGCAGTATTTT. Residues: CASSSPTSGDYLDTQYF.

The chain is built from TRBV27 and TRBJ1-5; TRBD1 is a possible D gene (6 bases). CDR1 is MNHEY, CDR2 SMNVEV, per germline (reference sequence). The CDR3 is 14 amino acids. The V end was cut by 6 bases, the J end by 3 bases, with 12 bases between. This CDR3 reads CASRSGGFNQPQHF. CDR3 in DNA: TGTGCCAGCAGATCGGGGGGCTTCAATCAGCCCCAGCATTTT.

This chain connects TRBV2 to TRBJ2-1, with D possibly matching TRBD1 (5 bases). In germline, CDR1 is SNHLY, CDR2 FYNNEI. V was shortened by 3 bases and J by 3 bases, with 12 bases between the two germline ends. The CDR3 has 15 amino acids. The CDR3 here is CASSDWAGYYNEQFF. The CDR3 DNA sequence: TGTGCCAGCAGTGACTGGGCAGGGTACTACAATGAGCAGTTCTTC.

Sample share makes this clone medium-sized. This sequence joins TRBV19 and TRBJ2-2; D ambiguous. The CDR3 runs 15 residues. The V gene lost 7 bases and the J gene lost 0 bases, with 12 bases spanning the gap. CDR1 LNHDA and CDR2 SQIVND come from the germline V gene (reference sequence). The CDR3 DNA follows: TGTGCCAGTACGCGTCAAGTCACGAACACCGGGGAGCTGTTTTTT. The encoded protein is CASTRQVTNTGELFF. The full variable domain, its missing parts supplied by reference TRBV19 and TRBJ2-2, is DGGITQSPKYLFRKEGQNVTLSCEQNLNHDAMYWYRQDPGQGLRLIYYSQIVNDFQKGDIAEGYSVSREKKESFPLTVTSAQKNPTAFYLCASTRQVTNTGELFFGEGSRLTVL.

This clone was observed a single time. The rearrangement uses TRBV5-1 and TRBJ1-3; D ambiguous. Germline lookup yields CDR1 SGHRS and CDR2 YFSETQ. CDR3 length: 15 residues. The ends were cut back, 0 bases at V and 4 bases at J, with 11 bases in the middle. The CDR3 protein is CASSLAAGLGNTIYF. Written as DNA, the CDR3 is TGCGCCAGCAGCTTGGCCGCAGGCCTCGGAAACACCATATATTTT. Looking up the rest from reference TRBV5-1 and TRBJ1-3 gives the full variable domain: KAGVTQTPRYLIKTRGQQVTLSCSPISGHRSVSWYQQTPGQGLQFLFEYFSETQRNKGNFPGRFSGRQFSNSRSEMNVSTLELGDSALYLCASSLAAGLGNTIYFGEGSWLTVV.

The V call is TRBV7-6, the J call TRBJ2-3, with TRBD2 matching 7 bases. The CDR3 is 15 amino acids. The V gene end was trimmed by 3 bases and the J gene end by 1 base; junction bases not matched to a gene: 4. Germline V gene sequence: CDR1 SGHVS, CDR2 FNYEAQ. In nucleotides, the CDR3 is TGTGCCAGCAGCTTTCTAGCGGAGGGCACAGATACGCAGTATTTT. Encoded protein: CASSFLAEGTDTQYF.

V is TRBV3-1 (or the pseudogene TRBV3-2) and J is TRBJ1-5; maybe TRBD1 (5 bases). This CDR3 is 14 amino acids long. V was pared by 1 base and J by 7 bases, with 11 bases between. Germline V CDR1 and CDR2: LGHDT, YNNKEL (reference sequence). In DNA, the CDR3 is TGTGCCAGCAGCCAAGCAGGGATTGGCCAGCCCCAGCATTTT. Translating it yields CASSQAGIGQPQHF.

The CDR3 DNA reads as TGTGCCAGCAGAGTACAGGGGTCAACTAATGAAAAACTGTTTTTT. Amino acids: CASRVQGSTNEKLFF. The genes are TRBV2 and TRBJ1-4, with 7 bases aligning to TRBD1. Unmatched junction bases numbered 4, after V lost 6 bases and J lost 0 bases. The CDR3 consists of 15 residues. Per germline, CDR1 SNHLY and CDR2 FYNNEI.

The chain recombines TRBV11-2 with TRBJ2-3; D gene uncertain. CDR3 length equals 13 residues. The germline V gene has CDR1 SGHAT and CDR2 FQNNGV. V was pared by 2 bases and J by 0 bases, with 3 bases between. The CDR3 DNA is TGTGCCAGCAGCTTACAAAGCACAGATACGCAGTATTTT. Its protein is CASSLQSTDTQYF.

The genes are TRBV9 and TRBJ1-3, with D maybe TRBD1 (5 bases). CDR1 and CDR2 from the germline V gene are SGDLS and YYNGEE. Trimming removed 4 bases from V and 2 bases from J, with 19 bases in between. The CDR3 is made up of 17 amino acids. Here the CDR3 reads CASSPTPGREAGNTIYF. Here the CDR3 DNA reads TGTGCCAGCAGCCCGACACCCGGCAGGGAGGCTGGAAACACCATATATTTT.

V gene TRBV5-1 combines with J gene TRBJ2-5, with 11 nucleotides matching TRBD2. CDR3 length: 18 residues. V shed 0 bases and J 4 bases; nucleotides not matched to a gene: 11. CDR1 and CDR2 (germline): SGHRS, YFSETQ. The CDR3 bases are TGCGCCAGCAGCTTGGTAGGGTCGGTAGCGGGGGGGCGAGAGACCCAGTACTTC. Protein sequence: CASSLVGSVAGGRETQYF.

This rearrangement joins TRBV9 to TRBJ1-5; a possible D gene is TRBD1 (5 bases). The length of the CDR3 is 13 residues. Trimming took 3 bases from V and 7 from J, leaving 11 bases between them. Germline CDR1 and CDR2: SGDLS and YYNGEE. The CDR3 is CASSEGLGQPQHF. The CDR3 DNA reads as TGTGCCAGCAGCGAGGGGCTCGGACAGCCCCAGCATTTT.

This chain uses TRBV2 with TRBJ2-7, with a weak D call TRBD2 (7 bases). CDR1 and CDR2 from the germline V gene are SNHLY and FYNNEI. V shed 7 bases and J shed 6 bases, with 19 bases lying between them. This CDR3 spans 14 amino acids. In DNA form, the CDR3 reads TGTGCCAGCATCTCCGAGGGGGGGTCCCCCGAGCAGTACTTC. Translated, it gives CASISEGGSPEQYF.

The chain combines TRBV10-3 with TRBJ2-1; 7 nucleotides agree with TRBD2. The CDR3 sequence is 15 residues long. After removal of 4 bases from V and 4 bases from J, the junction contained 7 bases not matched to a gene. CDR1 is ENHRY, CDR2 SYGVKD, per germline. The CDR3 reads CAISGGEGIYNEQFF. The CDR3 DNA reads TGTGCCATCAGTGGGGGGGAGGGGATATACAATGAGCAGTTCTTC.

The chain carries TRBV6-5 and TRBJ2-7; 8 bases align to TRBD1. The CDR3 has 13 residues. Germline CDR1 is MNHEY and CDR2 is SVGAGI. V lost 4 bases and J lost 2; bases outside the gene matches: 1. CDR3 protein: CASSSQGAYEQYF. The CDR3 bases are TGTGCCAGCAGTTCACAGGGGGCCTACGAGCAGTACTTC.

This CDR3 is CASSLSLSGANVLTF. CDR3 nucleotide sequence: TGTGCCAGCAGTTTATCCCTCTCTGGGGCCAACGTCCTGACTTTC. The J gene is TRBJ2-6, the V gene TRBV28, with D unresolved. Germline V gives CDR1 MDHEN, CDR2 SYDVKM. The CDR3 totals 15 residues. V shed 1 base and J shed 0 bases, with 4 bases lying between them.

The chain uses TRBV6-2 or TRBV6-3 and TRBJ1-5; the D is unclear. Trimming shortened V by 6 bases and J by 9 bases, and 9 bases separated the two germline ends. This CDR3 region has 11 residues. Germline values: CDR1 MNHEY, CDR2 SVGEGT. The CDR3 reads CASSQPGPQHF. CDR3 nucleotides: TGTGCCAGCAGCCAACCGGGGCCCCAGCATTTT.

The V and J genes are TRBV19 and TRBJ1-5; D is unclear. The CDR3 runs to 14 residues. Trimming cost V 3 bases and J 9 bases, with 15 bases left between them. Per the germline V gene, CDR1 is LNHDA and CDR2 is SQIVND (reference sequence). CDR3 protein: CASSMVARSWPQHF. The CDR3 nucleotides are TGTGCCAGTAGTATGGTAGCCCGTTCTTGGCCCCAGCATTTT.

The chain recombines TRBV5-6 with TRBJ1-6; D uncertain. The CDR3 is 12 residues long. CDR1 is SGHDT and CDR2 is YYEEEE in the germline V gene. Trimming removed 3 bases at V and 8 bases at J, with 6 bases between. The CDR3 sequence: CASSWGDSPLHF. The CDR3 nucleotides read TGTGCCAGCAGCTGGGGAGATTCACCCCTCCACTTT.

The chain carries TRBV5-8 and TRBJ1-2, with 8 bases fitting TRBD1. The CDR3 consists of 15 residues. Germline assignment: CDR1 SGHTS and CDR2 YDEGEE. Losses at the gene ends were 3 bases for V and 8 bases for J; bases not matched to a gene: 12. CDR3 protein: CASSSPRQGRRGYTF. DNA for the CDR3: TGTGCCAGCAGCTCACCTCGACAGGGGAGGAGAGGCTACACCTTC.

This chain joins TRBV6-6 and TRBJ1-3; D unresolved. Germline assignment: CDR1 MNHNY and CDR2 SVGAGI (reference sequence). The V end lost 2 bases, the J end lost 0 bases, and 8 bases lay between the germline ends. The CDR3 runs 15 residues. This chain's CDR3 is CASSYQDNSGNTIYF. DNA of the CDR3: TGTGCCAGCAGTTACCAGGATAACTCTGGAAACACCATATATTTT.

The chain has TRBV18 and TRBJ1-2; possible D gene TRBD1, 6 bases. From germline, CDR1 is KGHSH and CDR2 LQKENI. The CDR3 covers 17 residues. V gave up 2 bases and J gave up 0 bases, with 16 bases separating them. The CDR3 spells CASSPRGQPKTNYGYTF. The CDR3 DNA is TGTGCCAGCTCACCAAGAGGACAGCCAAAAACTAACTATGGCTACACCTTC.

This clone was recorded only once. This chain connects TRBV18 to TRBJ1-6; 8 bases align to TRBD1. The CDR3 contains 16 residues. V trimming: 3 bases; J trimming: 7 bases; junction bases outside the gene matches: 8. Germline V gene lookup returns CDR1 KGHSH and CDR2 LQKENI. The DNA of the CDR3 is TGTGCCAGCTCACCCCAGGGGGCCTTAAGGAATTCACCCCTCCACTTT. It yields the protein CASSPQGALRNSPLHF.

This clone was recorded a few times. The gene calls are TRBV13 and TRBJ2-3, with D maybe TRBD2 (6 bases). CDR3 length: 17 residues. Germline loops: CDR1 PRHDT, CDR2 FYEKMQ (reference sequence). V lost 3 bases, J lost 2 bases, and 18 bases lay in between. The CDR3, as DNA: TGTGCCAGCAGCTTTTGGAGGGACTTGGACTTCACAGATACGCAGTATTTT. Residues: CASSFWRDLDFTDTQYF.